This T cell receptor (beta chain) was retrieved from a study of T cells after yellow fever vaccination. Study-wide results and caveats: High-abundance clonotypes from the bulk population could contaminate FACS-sorted repertoires. Most primary-vaccination clones reappeared after the booster (about 96% CD4, approximately 88% CD8).

TCRdb called the 5' RACE reads again in MiXCR, with one record for every CDR3 protein. This sample carries 200,000 to 300,000 distinct CDR3 sequences, 6.9% of them seen once, and the ten largest clones take around 0.9%. This CDR3 has 12 amino acids. Trimming shortened V by 3 bases and J by 4 bases, and 10 bases separated the two germline ends. Germline CDR1 DFQATT, CDR2 SNEGSKA (reference sequence). With regard to this clonotype: As yet, its antigen is unknown.

The chain recombines TRBV20-1 with TRBJ2-7; D unresolved. This specimen was CD4+ T cells sorted from PBMCs, taken 15 days after the yellow fever booster vaccination. This TCR came from a man younger than 45 who received the YFV17D yellow fever vaccine. CDR3 amino acids: CSASPIIYEQYF. The CDR3 nucleotides read TGCAGTGCTAGTCCTATCATTTACGAGCAGTACTTC.